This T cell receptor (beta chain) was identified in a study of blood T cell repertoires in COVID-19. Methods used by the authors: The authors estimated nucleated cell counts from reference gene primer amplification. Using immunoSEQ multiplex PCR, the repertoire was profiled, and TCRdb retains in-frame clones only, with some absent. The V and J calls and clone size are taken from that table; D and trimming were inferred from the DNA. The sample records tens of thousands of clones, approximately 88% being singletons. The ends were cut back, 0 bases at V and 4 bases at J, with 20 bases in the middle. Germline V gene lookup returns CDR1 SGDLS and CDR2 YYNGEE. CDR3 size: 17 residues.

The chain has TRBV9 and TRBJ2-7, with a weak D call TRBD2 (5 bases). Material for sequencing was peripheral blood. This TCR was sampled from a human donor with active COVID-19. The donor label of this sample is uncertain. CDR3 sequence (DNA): TGTGCCAGCAGCGTAGGTGGAGGATCTAAGGGATTTTACGAGCAGTACTTC. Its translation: CASSVGGGSKGFYEQYF.